This T cell receptor beta chain was obtained from a study of cytomegalovirus exposure and HLA in healthy donors. Whole-study context: Of the donors genotyped, some 400 in all, 81% fell in the Caucasian-associated ancestry cluster. Overall study results and limits: In a later analysis, at a false discovery rate of 0.05, some 17,000 TCR beta sequences were associated with HLA alleles. For most subjects, TCR beta sequences were reported to predict HLA-A and HLA-B alleles with accuracy. Later analysis suggested most CMV-associated TCR beta chains were HLA-restricted.

Use of 60 Vbeta and 13 Jbeta primers characterized the PCR. Repertoires were generated with immunoSEQ multiplex PCR, while TCRdb's copy carries only in-frame clones and drops some. Altogether over 200,000 clones are present, about two thirds being singletons, with the ten largest covering about 3%. This CDR3 spans 14 amino acids. With 6 bases removed from V and 3 bases from J, the gap between germline ends came to 15 bases. Germline V CDR1 and CDR2: SNHLY, FYNNEI. A note on this clone: Antigen unknown.

The receptor was derived from a man in his forties in good health and CMV-seropositive. The chain employs TRBV2 and TRBJ2-7, with D unclear. The sample consisted of PBMCs. The DNA of the CDR3 is TGTGCCAGCAGGCACAGATCGAACCTCTACGAGCAGTACTTC. Translated: CASRHRSNLYEQYF.